This is a list of T cell receptor beta chains from one sample in a study of cytomegalovirus exposure and HLA in healthy donors. Generated by immunoSEQ multiplex PCR, the TCRdb table keeps only in-frame clones and is missing some. The sample lists 110,000 or so clones, roughly 88% occurring once. The sequenced material came from PBMCs. The receptor source for this set is a man between 18 and 29 years old in good health and CMV-seronegative. Both conserved end residues are part of each CDR3. Each record gives: V gene, clone size, J gene, D gene, CDR3 length, CDR3 protein, CDR3 DNA. A D gene is named only where the DNA matches it firmly. Rows may omit the clone size; those that give it use once, few, many or a size class.

TRBV30	-	TRBJ2-1	-	12	CAWSASWNEQFF	TGTGCCTGGAGTGCTAGCTGGAATGAGCAGTTCTTC
TRBV30	-	TRBJ2-2	TRBD1	19	CAWSVIWTGGMYGTGELFF	TGTGCCTGGAGTGTAATTTGGACAGGGGGCATGTATGGCACCGGGGAGCTGTTTTTT
TRBV25-1	-	TRBJ1-6	-	15	CASSESRVLYSPLHF	TGTGCCAGCAGTGAATCTCGGGTACTCTATTCACCCCTCCACTTT
TRBV6-5	-	TRBJ2-7	-	11	CAITREREQYF	TGTGCCATAACTAGAGAGCGCGAGCAGTACTTC
TRBV6-4	-	TRBJ2-1	TRBD2	16	CARDPPPAGEGNEQFF	TGTGCCAGGGATCCACCTCCCGCGGGAGAGGGGAATGAGCAGTTCTTC
TRBV2	-	TRBJ1-1	-	13	CASNPSLNTEAFF	TGTGCCAGCAATCCGAGCTTGAACACTGAAGCTTTCTTT
TRBV6-5	-	TRBJ1-1	-	13	CASRTGANTEAFF	TGTGCCAGCAGGACAGGCGCGAACACTGAAGCTTTCTTT
TRBV21-1	-	TRBJ2-2	-	17	CASSKVSGGTNTGELFF	TGTGCCAGCAGCAAAGTTTCCGGGGGGACGAACACCGGGGAGCTGTTTTTT
TRBV5-1	-	TRBJ2-2	-	16	CASSLRAGRNTGELFF	TGCGCCAGCAGCTTGAGGGCGGGGCGCAACACCGGGGAGCTGTTTTTT
TRBV30	few	TRBJ1-1	TRBD1	16	CAWSGGGTGAGTEAFF	TGTGCCTGGAGTGGAGGTGGGACAGGGGCGGGTACTGAAGCTTTCTTT
TRBV29-1	-	TRBJ1-2	-	11	CSVEDRAGYTF	TGCAGCGTTGAAGACAGGGCGGGCTACACCTTC
TRBV27	-	TRBJ1-1	-	13	CAASRGGPTEAFF	TGTGCCGCGTCCCGGGGGGGCCCGACTGAAGCTTTCTTT
TRBV6-5	once	TRBJ2-3	TRBD2	15	CASTQGTSLTDTQYF	TGTGCCAGCACCCAGGGGACTAGTCTCACAGATACGCAGTATTTT
TRBV11-2	-	TRBJ2-7	TRBD1	14	CASSHRGYLDEQYF	TGTGCCAGCAGCCACAGGGGTTATCTCGACGAGCAGTACTTC
TRBV6-5	few	TRBJ2-7	-	16	CASSYQPRGQGHEQYF	TGTGCCAGCAGTTACCAACCGCGGGGCCAGGGCCACGAGCAGTACTTC
TRBV6-1	-	TRBJ1-1	TRBD1	17	CASSGYRGQSPNTEAFF	TGTGCCAGCAGTGGGTACAGGGGGCAGAGCCCGAACACTGAAGCTTTCTTT
TRBV13	-	TRBJ2-2	TRBD2	16	CASSPGRGGRAGELFF	TGTGCCAGCAGTCCCGGGAGGGGGGGCCGGGCCGGGGAGCTGTTTTTT
TRBV19	-	TRBJ2-1	TRBD1	11	CATTDRAEQFF	TGTGCCACAACAGACAGGGCTGAGCAGTTCTTC
TRBV6-5	-	TRBJ2-3	TRBD2	12	CASTAGPNTQYF	TGTGCCAGCACAGCGGGACCAAATACGCAGTATTTT
TRBV14	-	TRBJ2-1	TRBD1	15	CASSQPGTENNEQFF	TGTGCCAGCAGCCAACCGGGGACAGAAAACAATGAGCAGTTCTTC
TRBV30	few	TRBJ2-5	TRBD1	14	CAWKGAAHGETQYF	TGTGCCTGGAAGGGGGCAGCCCATGGGGAGACCCAGTACTTC
TRBV9	-	TRBJ2-7	-	13	CASSPPGAYEQYF	TGTGCCAGCAGCCCTCCCGGGGCCTACGAGCAGTACTTC
TRBV7-2	-	TRBJ1-5	-	15	CASSLGAELNQPQHF	TGTGCCAGCAGCTTAGGTGCCGAACTCAATCAGCCCCAGCATTTT
TRBV5-6	-	TRBJ2-7	TRBD1	15	CASSWGQGGTYEQYF	TGTGCCAGCAGCTGGGGACAGGGGGGCACCTACGAGCAGTACTTC
TRBV7-2	-	TRBJ1-5	TRBD1	17	CASSSGQAQYSNQPQHF	TGTGCCAGCAGCTCCGGACAGGCCCAATATAGCAATCAGCCCCAGCATTTT
TRBV5-6	-	TRBJ1-1	TRBD1	14	CASSWDRGMTEAFF	TGTGCCAGCAGCTGGGACAGGGGTATGACTGAAGCTTTCTTT
TRBV10-3	few	TRBJ1-2	TRBD1	14	CAISSAGQGTSYTF	TGTGCCATCAGTTCCGCGGGACAGGGGACGAGCTACACCTTC